This TCR beta chain appears in the sequencing data of a study of OX40 agonist ivuxolimab in advanced cancers. Study at large: Subjects had a mean age of about 65 years, with a range of roughly 23 to 79; just over 80% were male. Prior anti-PD-1, anti-PD-L1 or anti-CTLA-4 therapy was allowed; 40% had some. The study, taken as a whole, reports: Patients who responded partially at 0.1-3.0 mg/kg showed clonal expansion ranking among the lowest. The antigens recognized by the expanded peripheral T cells, that is their antigen specificity, were not determined.

Generated by immunoSEQ multiplex PCR, the TCRdb table keeps only in-frame clones and is missing some. This sample has tens of thousands of clones, with roughly nine tenths found just once. The CDR3 consists of 12 residues. V was cut by 2 bases and J by 8 bases, with 10 bases left in between. Germline V gene data show CDR1 as SGHRS and CDR2 as YFSETQ. With regard to this clone: As yet, its antigen is unknown.

The clonotype was recovered from an adult with an advanced solid tumor such as melanoma, head and neck, liver or kidney cancer. This specimen consisted of CD4+ or CD8+ T cells sorted from blood, obtained in a trial of the OX40 agonist ivuxolimab. V is TRBV5-1 and J is TRBJ1-1; unclear D gene. CDR3 residues: CASSFSDREAFF. The CDR3 bases are TGCGCCAGCAGCTTTTCCGACCGAGAAGCTTTCTTT.